This T cell receptor (beta chain) was captured by sequencing in a study of immune evolution from preneoplasia to lung adenocarcinoma. Study results and caveats: Normal lung had highest clonality; later lesions appeared denser, more diverse.

TCRdb keeps only in-frame clones here, not all; method: immunoSEQ multiplex PCR. The data show some 12,000 clones, 70% to 90% seen once. In regard to this clone: As yet, its antigen is unknown.

Resections took place in Japan or China from about 2014 to 2018. The source is a person in their 70s with invasive lung adenocarcinoma. The sequencing sample was made of FFPE invasive lung adenocarcinoma tissue.

CDR3 in DNA: TGTGCCAGCAGTTTCCTAGCGGGAGACGTGTACGAGCAGTACTTC. Translated, it gives CASSFLAGDVYEQYF. J is TRBJ2-7 and V is TRBV28; 10 bases match TRBD2. Germline-derived CDR1 and CDR2 are MDHEN and SYDVKM. J gave up 4 bases and V 3 bases, and 6 bases lay outside the gene matches. The CDR3 has 15 amino acids.